This T cell receptor beta chain was identified in a study of PD-1 blockade in classical Hodgkin lymphoma. Study as a whole: On a schedule of every 2 weeks, patients received nivolumab 3 mg/kg intravenously. Study-wide results and caveats: Any patient who commenced nivolumab under 1 year after ASCT was excluded. There was a significant rise in CD4+ TCR diversity by C4D1, with no such rise for CD8+.

As regards this clone: Its antigen remains unknown.

Each patient's relapse followed autologous stem cell transplantation, and brentuximab vedotin exposure varied. When best responses were assessed, they were complete response, partial response or progressive disease. Generated by immunoSEQ multiplex PCR, the TCRdb table keeps only in-frame clones and is missing some. The repertoire holds around 43,000 clones, just under 80% seen once, with around 15% in the top ten. V was clipped by 3 bases and J by 1 base, with 6 bases between them. The germline V gene has CDR1 LNHDA and CDR2 SQIVND (reference sequence). The CDR3 is 13 amino acids. The sequenced sample was peripheral blood mononuclear cells (PBMCs), obtained at baseline. The chain is built from TRBV19 and TRBJ1-1; D is unclear. The origin of this receptor is a human donor with classical Hodgkin lymphoma. CDR3: CASSMGGNTEAFF. The CDR3 coding sequence is TGTGCCAGTAGTATGGGAGGGAACACTGAAGCTTTCTTT.